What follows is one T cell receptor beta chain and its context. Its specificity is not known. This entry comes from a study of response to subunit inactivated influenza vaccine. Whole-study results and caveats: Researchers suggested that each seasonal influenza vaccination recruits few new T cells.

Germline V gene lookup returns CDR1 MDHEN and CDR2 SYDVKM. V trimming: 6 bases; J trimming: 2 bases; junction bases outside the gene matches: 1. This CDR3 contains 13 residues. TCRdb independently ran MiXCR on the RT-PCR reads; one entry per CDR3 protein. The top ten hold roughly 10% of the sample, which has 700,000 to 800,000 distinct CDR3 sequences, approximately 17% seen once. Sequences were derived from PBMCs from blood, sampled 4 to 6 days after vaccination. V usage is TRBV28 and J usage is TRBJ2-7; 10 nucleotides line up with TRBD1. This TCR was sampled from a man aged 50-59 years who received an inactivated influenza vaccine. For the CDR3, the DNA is TGTGCCAGCAGGGGACAGGGGACCTACGAGCAGTACTTC. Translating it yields CASRGQGTYEQYF.